Detailed here is one T cell receptor beta chain. Its antigen is as yet unknown. These data belong to a study of shared clonotypes between healthy human individuals. Study-level information: Each donor had three CD4 naive, three CD4 memory, two CD8 naive and one CD8 memory plate.

The CDR3 loop spans 15 amino acids. Per germline, CDR1 MNHEY and CDR2 SMNVEV (reference sequence). V shed 1 base and J shed 3 bases, with 13 bases lying between them. General study findings and limits: Investigators collected only blood, and repertoires in tissues likely differ. It was observed that 5% to 6.5% of naive CD4 clonotypes were shared across several donors.

Here immunoSEQ multiplex PCR was the method, and the copy in TCRdb shows in-frame clones only, minus some. The data contain around 2.1 million clones, approximately 94% of them singletons. The naive CD8 fraction comprised CD45RO-negative cells positively selected for CCR7 and excluded terminally differentiated effector memory CD45RA+ cells. Every one of the donors was a Caucasian adult that lived in Nashville, Tennessee. This TCR was sampled from a man younger than 30 in good health. Some clones in this sample may be carry-over from other donors' samples. V is TRBV27 and J is TRBJ2-7, with TRBD1 as a possible D gene (5 bases). The sample consisted of naive CD8+ T cells from PBMCs. The CDR3 DNA follows: TGTGCCAGCAGTTTATTGGTGGGGCTAAACTACGAGCAGTACTTC. This codes for CASSLLVGLNYEQYF.